These 2 T cell receptor beta chains originate from one sample sequenced in a study of graft-versus-host responses after intestinal transplantation. Profiling relied on immunoSEQ multiplex PCR, and the TCRdb table lists in-frame clones only, not all of them. The top ten clones hold about 0.73% of a sample with around 110,000 clones, roughly 89% of them seen once. These receptors have no identified antigens. The sample in question was unstimulated CD4+ T cells sorted from spleen or lymph node cells, obtained before transplant. Every receptor here comes from a human donor who was the organ donor for an intestinal transplant.

The gene calls are TRBV27 and TRBJ2-1, with 10 bases fitting TRBD2. Trimming cost V 4 bases and J 10 bases; bases outside gene matches: 13. CDR3 size: 16 residues. Germline CDR1 reads MNHEY; CDR2 reads SMNVEV (reference sequence). This chain's CDR3 is CASSYQEAGGSLEQFF. Written as DNA, the CDR3 is TGTGCCAGCAGTTACCAGGAAGCGGGAGGGTCCCTAGAGCAGTTCTTC.

This clone was observed a single time. Other DNA sequences in this specimen translate into the identical CDR3. The chain is built from TRBV27 and TRBJ2-2, with 10 bases that match TRBD1. Trimming took 8 bases from V and 5 from J; bases not matched to a gene: 5. The CDR3 covers 14 residues. Germline CDR1 MNHEY, CDR2 SMNVEV (reference sequence). The CDR3 sequence is CASSLDRGTGELFF. The CDR3 coding sequence is TGTGCCAGCTCACTGGACAGGGGGACCGGGGAGCTGTTTTTT.